The entry that follows covers one T cell receptor beta chain sequence. One end of the junction varies from germline; a read error may be responsible. Amplified regions were TCR beta CDR3 sequences from RNA transcripts. The TCR CDR3 first-round RT-PCR relied on the HTBI primer set. A single record per CDR3 protein comes from TCRdb applying MiXCR to the multiplex PCR reads. This repertoire shows about 500,000 distinct CDR3 sequences, approximately 14% found once; its top ten account for over 15%. These data are taken from a study of T cells in Graves' hyperthyroidism and ophthalmopathy. The CDR3 extends over 14 amino acids. In germline, CDR1 is LNHDA, CDR2 SQIVND (reference sequence).

The receptor was isolated from a woman under 30 with Graves' hyperthyroidism. The chain recombines TRBV19 with TRBJ1-2; D might be TRBD1 (5 bases). Sequenced material: blood. The CDR3 DNA reads as TGTGCCAGTAGTATCCCGAGAGGGGCCTATGGCTGCACCTTC. This translates into CASSIPRGAYGCTF.